This T cell receptor beta chain derives from a study of T cell responses to AZD1222 COVID-19 vaccine. Broader study findings: Just five or six AZD1222 recipients tested seropositive at baseline. Females outnumbered males among donors, who were mostly white British; clonal diversity was possibly underestimated. Mapped onto spike, vaccine-associated CD4 TCRs spanned it and were dominant at 160-218 and 743-854.

For this clone: The antigen is undetermined.

Produced via immunoSEQ multiplex PCR; TCRdb's table is partial and in-frame only. Among 55,000 to 90,000 clones listed, 80% to 90% were seen once. Trimming cost V 1 base and J 5 bases; bases outside gene matches: 6. Germline CDR1 is SGDLS and CDR2 is YYNGEE. The CDR3 totals 14 residues. Sequences were derived from peripheral blood, sampled on day 0 of AZD1222 vaccination. The sequence derives from an adult in good health. The J gene is TRBJ2-7, the V gene TRBV9, with 7 bases aligning to TRBD1. The CDR3 spells CASSVSDRAHEQYF. Written as DNA, the CDR3 is TGTGCCAGCAGCGTAAGTGACAGGGCCCACGAGCAGTACTTC.